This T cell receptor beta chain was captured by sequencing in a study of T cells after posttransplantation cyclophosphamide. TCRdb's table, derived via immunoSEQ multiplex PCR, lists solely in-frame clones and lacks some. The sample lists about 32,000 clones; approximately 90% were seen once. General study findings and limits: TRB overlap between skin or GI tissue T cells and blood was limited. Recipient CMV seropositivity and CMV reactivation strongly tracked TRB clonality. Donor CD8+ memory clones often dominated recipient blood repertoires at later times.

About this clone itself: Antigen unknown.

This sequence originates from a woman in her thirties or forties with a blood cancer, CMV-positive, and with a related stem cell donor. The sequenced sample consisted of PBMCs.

This CDR3 is CASSSRGEKLFF. The CDR3 DNA reads as TGCGCCAGCAGCTCCAGGGGTGAAAAACTGTTTTTT. V gene TRBV5-1 combines with J gene TRBJ1-4; maybe TRBD1 (6 bases). V shed 3 bases and J shed 7 bases, with 7 bases lying between them. Germline CDR1 and CDR2: SGHRS and YFSETQ. CDR3 length equals 12 residues.